The rows below give T cell receptor beta chains drawn from one sample of a study of cytomegalovirus exposure and HLA in healthy donors. The assay was immunoSEQ multiplex PCR, and TCRdb's table has in-frame clones only and misses some. In the table there are 110,000 or so clones, over 60% of which are singletons. Sequencing was performed on PBMCs. The receptors here all came from a man between 18 and 29 years old in good health and CMV-seropositive. Both conserved end residues are part of each CDR3. D genes are given only for firm matches. Size values are once, few and many counts, or a class for expanded clones, and some rows have none.

v_gene	len	abundance	d_gene	j_gene	CDR3nt	CDR3aa
TRBV2	13	-	-	TRBJ2-7	TGTGCCAGCAGCCAAATACAGGGTTACGAGCAGTACTTC	CASSQIQGYEQYF
TRBV5-1	14	once	TRBD1	TRBJ2-5	TGCGCCAGCAAAACCGGGACAGGAGAAGAGACCCAGTACTTC	CASKTGTGEETQYF
TRBV15	15	-	-	TRBJ2-5	TGTGCCACCAGCAGACCCCTAGCCCGAGGGACTCCCCAGTACTTC	CATSRPLARGTPQYF
TRBV9	13	-	-	TRBJ1-6	TGTGCCAGTTCTAGCTCCTATAATTCACCCCTCCACTTT	CASSSSYNSPLHF
TRBV29-1	12	few	-	TRBJ1-4	TGCAGCGTTGCCCAGGGTAACGAAAAACTGTTTTTT	CSVAQGNEKLFF
TRBV7-2	14	once	-	TRBJ1-2	TGTGCCAGCAGCTTCAGTGGACAGAACTATGGCTACACCTTC	CASSFSGQNYGYTF
TRBV28	12	-	TRBD1	TRBJ2-1	TGTGCCAGCGGGACAGGGGGCAATGAGCAGTTCTTC	CASGTGGNEQFF
TRBV6-6	16	-	-	TRBJ1-2	TGTGCCAGCAGTTACTCCGATTTGATCAGGGTCTATGGCTACACCTTC	CASSYSDLIRVYGYTF
TRBV2	13	-	-	TRBJ1-1	TGTGCCAGCTGCGGACAGAGGAACACTGAAGCTTTCTTT	CASCGQRNTEAFF
TRBV5-1	14	-	TRBD1	TRBJ1-4	TGCGCCAGCAGCCTCGGGACAGTACCAGAAAAACTGTTTTTT	CASSLGTVPEKLFF
TRBV15	11	-	-	TRBJ1-2	TGTGCCACCAGCAGAGATAGCGGCTACACCTTC	CATSRDSGYTF
TRBV6-1	18	-	TRBD2	TRBJ2-5	TGTGCCAGCAGTGAGAAGGAAGCGGGGGGGCCCGGTAGGGAGACCCAGTACTTC	CASSEKEAGGPGRETQYF
TRBV5-1	15	-	-	TRBJ1-6	TGCGCCAGCAGCTTGGGACAGATGGGCTGGTCACCCCTCCACTTT	CASSLGQMGWSPLHF
TRBV4-1	15	-	-	TRBJ1-1	TGCGCCAGCAGCCAGGGAGTGACCATGAACACTGAAGCTTTCTTT	CASSQGVTMNTEAFF
TRBV27	14	few	-	TRBJ2-3	TGTGCCAGCAGTTTAGGGCGTCCCACAGATACGCAGTATTTT	CASSLGRPTDTQYF
TRBV6-1	16	-	-	TRBJ1-5	TGTGCCAGCAGTGAAGCGCTCCTCTATAGCAATCAGCCCCAGCATTTT	CASSEALLYSNQPQHF
TRBV7-9	15	-	TRBD2	TRBJ2-5	TGTGCCAGCGGACTAGCGGGGGCCAACCAAGAGACCCAGTACTTC	CASGLAGANQETQYF
TRBV28	12	-	-	TRBJ1-5	TGTGCCAGCCTCGGGGGTCATCAGCCCCAGCATTTT	CASLGGHQPQHF
TRBV19	13	-	-	TRBJ2-1	TGTGCCAGTAGTCATACAGCCTACAATGAGCAGTTCTTC	CASSHTAYNEQFF
TRBV5-4	17	-	TRBD1	TRBJ1-6	TGTGCCAGCAGCCAAACCCGACAGGGAGGCTATAATTCACCCCTCCACTTT	CASSQTRQGGYNSPLHF
TRBV6-6	15	-	-	TRBJ1-6	TGTGCCAGCACAACGGGGGGCCCCGGCTATTCACCCCTCCACTTT	CASTTGGPGYSPLHF
TRBV5-1	14	once	-	TRBJ1-6	TGCGCCAGCAGCGATGGAGTGTGGAATTCACCCCTCCACTTT	CASSDGVWNSPLHF
TRBV19	14	-	-	TRBJ1-1	TGTGCCAGTAGTGCCCGAGGGGGTGGCACTGAAGCTTTCTTT	CASSARGGGTEAFF
TRBV4-2	17	-	TRBD1	TRBJ2-4	TGTGCCAGCAGCCCCCCGGGACAGGGATTTTCCAAAAACATTCAGTACTTC	CASSPPGQGFSKNIQYF
TRBV27	14	-	-	TRBJ1-1	TGTGCCAGCAGGGTCCTGGGGGGAGACACTGAAGCTTTCTTT	CASRVLGGDTEAFF
TRBV15	14	-	-	TRBJ2-1	TGTGCCACCAGCAGAGATCGACTAATAAATGAGCAGTTCTTC	CATSRDRLINEQFF
TRBV30	14	-	-	TRBJ2-1	TGTGCCTGGAGTTCTTCAACAGGGTACAATGAGCAGTTCTTC	CAWSSSTGYNEQFF
TRBV2	14	-	-	TRBJ2-5	TGTGCCAGCAGTCTAGTCGGGTATCAAGAGACCCAGTACTTC	CASSLVGYQETQYF
TRBV11-2	16	-	-	TRBJ2-7	TGTGCCAGCAGCTTTTTCCCCGGACAGATGTTTGACGAGCAGTACTTC	CASSFFPGQMFDEQYF
TRBV10-2	17	few	TRBD2	TRBJ2-1	TGCGCCAGCAGTGAGCCCCGCGCTAGCGGGGGGGCGAATGAGCAGTTCTTC	CASSEPRASGGANEQFF